The rows below give T cell receptor beta chains drawn from one sample of a study of technical replicates of blood from several donors. Data came from immunoSEQ multiplex PCR; TCRdb stores just in-frame clones and leaves some out. The sample lists approximately 79,000 clones, roughly nine tenths occurring once. The sequenced sample consisted of T cells isolated from PBMCs. Receptors originate from a human donor in good health. CDR3s leave out the opening cysteine and the closing phenylalanine or tryptophan. D genes are given only for firm matches.

D	V	J	CDR3
TRBD1	TRBV6-5	TRBJ1-3	ASSLRTGSGNTIY
TRBD1	TRBV29-1	TRBJ2-6	SVMTGDWFSGANVLT
.	TRBV5-6	TRBJ2-1	ASSLAWPPTVSSGQF
.	TRBV7-2	TRBJ2-5	ASSLGARVKETQY
.	TRBV11-2	TRBJ2-1	ASSYRVSVPEQF
.	TRBV28	TRBJ1-1	ASSLWRPYTEMNTEAF
TRBD2	TRBV28	TRBJ2-3	ASSSLAGVTTDTQY
.	TRBV4-3	TRBJ2-3	ASSRDLASTDTQY
.	TRBV27	TRBJ2-3	ASCSGGPSTDTQY
.	TRBV6-5	TRBJ2-1	ASSNLNEQF
.	TRBV5-4	TRBJ1-3	ASSLAPDSSGNTIY
TRBD1	TRBV30	TRBJ1-2	AWTGQGNGYT
TRBD2	TRBV18	TRBJ2-3	ASSPLAGSTDTQY
TRBD1	TRBV5-1	TRBJ2-2	ASSWGTGYTGELF
TRBD1	TRBV30	TRBJ2-3	AWQKTGGGTDTQY
.	TRBV7-2	TRBJ2-5	ASSLGLQETQY
.	TRBV10-3	TRBJ2-7	AISEQGPPYEQY
.	TRBV6-1	TRBJ2-7	ASSAAGLWGYEQY
.	TRBV30	TRBJ2-7	AWSGGNYEQY
.	TRBV5-4	TRBJ2-7	ASSLYSYEQY
TRBD2	TRBV11-2	TRBJ2-3	ASSLLAGGGDTQY
TRBD1	TRBV5-5	TRBJ2-1	ASSSSGTGFNEQF
TRBD1	TRBV7-6	TRBJ1-1	ASSSGQGLAEAF
TRBD1	TRBV18	TRBJ1-5	ASSPFGQGSSNQPQH
.	TRBV4-1	TRBJ2-1	ASGRGGNEQF
.	TRBV2	TRBJ2-3	ASSEQGLADTQY
TRBD2	TRBV9	TRBJ2-1	ASNRGGLAGDEQF
TRBD1	TRBV5-6	TRBJ2-1	ASSLGENRGTPYNEQF
TRBD1	TRBV19	TRBJ1-4	ASSYTGAEKLF
TRBD2	TRBV6-5	TRBJ2-7	ASSLWTSGSEQY
.	TRBV4-1	TRBJ2-7	ASSQAISYEQY
TRBD2	TRBV4-1	TRBJ2-3	ASSHKSGSRGDTQY
TRBD2	TRBV29-1	TRBJ2-3	SVANYGLANTDTQY
.	TRBV23-1	TRBJ1-5	ASSQSKRLNQPQH
.	TRBV4-1	TRBJ1-1	ASSQVGTANTEAF
TRBD1	TRBV4-3	TRBJ1-2	ASSRVGGQKTYGYT
.	TRBV7-6	TRBJ2-1	ASSLNSGNYNEQF
TRBD1	TRBV29-1	TRBJ1-4	SVVGTGDEKLF